These T cell receptor beta chains were read from a single sample in a study of T cell responses to AZD1222 COVID-19 vaccine. Some clones are missing from TCRdb's copy, which holds only in-frame ones; the method was immunoSEQ multiplex PCR. This sample has around 260,000 clones, with just over 90% found just once. The sample in question was peripheral blood, obtained on day 0 of AZD1222 vaccination. The source is an adult in good health. Both conserved end residues are part of each CDR3. D genes are given only for firm matches. Expanded clones get a size class; other rows say once, few or many, or leave the size out.

v_gene	abundance	j_gene	d_gene	CDR3nt	CDR3aa
TRBV19	.	TRBJ2-2	TRBD1	TGTGCCAGTAGTCGGGGCCGAGGGGGCCAGGGCACCGGGGAGCTGTTTTTT	CASSRGRGGQGTGELFF
TRBV24-1	.	TRBJ2-5	TRBD1	TGTGCCACCAGTGAAGGACAGGGAAGGGTTTCTGGGGAGACCCAGTACTTC	CATSEGQGRVSGETQYF
TRBV9	.	TRBJ1-2	.	TGTGCCAGCAGCGTAGCGGGGTCCACTCACTATGGCTACACCTTC	CASSVAGSTHYGYTF
TRBV30	.	TRBJ2-7	.	TGTGCCTGGAGGGTCCCAGGGCCCAACTACGAGCAGTACTTC	CAWRVPGPNYEQYF
TRBV5-1	.	TRBJ2-3	TRBD2	TGCGCCAGCAGCTTGTTTCAAGCGGGAAGCACAGATACGCAGTATTTT	CASSLFQAGSTDTQYF
TRBV25-1	once	TRBJ2-3	.	TGTGCCAGCAGTGAACTAAAGTTATATGATACGCAGTATTTT	CASSELKLYDTQYF
TRBV5-1	.	TRBJ2-3	TRBD2	TGCGCCAGCAGCCGCCTGAGGACTAGCGAGGATACGCAGTATTTT	CASSRLRTSEDTQYF
TRBV13	once	TRBJ2-7	.	TGTGCCAGCAGCGGGTCGGGGGACGAGCAGTACTTC	CASSGSGDEQYF
TRBV5-6	.	TRBJ1-1	.	TGTGCCAGCAGCTCCCAGGGCAGGGGCAAACTTGAAGCTTTCTTT	CASSSQGRGKLEAFF
TRBV7-8	.	TRBJ2-7	.	TGTGCCAGCAGCCGGGGCCTCCAAAACTACGAGCAGTACTTC	CASSRGLQNYEQYF
TRBV5-6	.	TRBJ1-3	TRBD1	TGTGCCAGCAGCCACCTTAAGGGGGCTACTGGAAACACCATATATTTT	CASSHLKGATGNTIYF
TRBV6-6	.	TRBJ1-1	TRBD1	TGTGCCAGCCTACAGGGGGTTGTCACTGAAGCTTTCTTT	CASLQGVVTEAFF
TRBV11-1	.	TRBJ2-5	TRBD1	TGTGCCAGCAGCACCGGGACAGGGGCAGAGACCCAGTACTTC	CASSTGTGAETQYF
TRBV2	.	TRBJ2-2	TRBD2	TGTGCCAGCACCTCGAGCGGGACGCACACCGGGGAGCTGTTTTTT	CASTSSGTHTGELFF
TRBV15	.	TRBJ2-1	.	TGTGCCACCAGCAAAGGGGCCGGGGGCTACAATGAGCAGTTCTTC	CATSKGAGGYNEQFF
TRBV27	.	TRBJ2-7	.	TGTGCCAGCAGTTCCAATGGGAGCCCGCCCTCCTACGAGCAGTACTTC	CASSSNGSPPSYEQYF
TRBV5-1	.	TRBJ2-3	TRBD1	TGCGCCAGCAGCTTTCGGGGACAGGGCACAGATACGCAGTATTTT	CASSFRGQGTDTQYF
TRBV19	.	TRBJ2-1	.	TGTGCCAGTAGTATATCCGGGGCACCGGGTGTGGTTGAGCAGTTCTTC	CASSISGAPGVVEQFF
TRBV5-6	.	TRBJ2-1	TRBD2	TGTGCCAGCAGCAGGACTAGCGGATACAATGAGCAGTTCTTC	CASSRTSGYNEQFF
TRBV2	.	TRBJ2-7	.	TGTGCCAGCAAACCACGAGGGGGGGCGCGGTACGAGCAGTACTTC	CASKPRGGARYEQYF
TRBV10-1	.	TRBJ2-7	.	TGCGCCAGCAGTGATAGCCTTCTCTCCTACGAGCAGTACTTC	CASSDSLLSYEQYF
TRBV11-3	.	TRBJ2-1	.	TGTGCCAGCAGCTTAGTACCAGGGTCGAATGAGCAGTTCTTC	CASSLVPGSNEQFF
TRBV2	.	TRBJ2-1	.	TGTGCCAGCAGTGCGGACTCGGGGAATTACAATGAGCAGTTCTTC	CASSADSGNYNEQFF
TRBV9	once	TRBJ1-2	.	TGTGCCAGCAGCCTTCGGACGGACTCTAACTATGGCTACACCTTC	CASSLRTDSNYGYTF
TRBV19	.	TRBJ2-1	TRBD1	TGTGCCAGTAGATCGTACGGGCAGGGGGATGAGCAGTTCTTC	CASRSYGQGDEQFF
TRBV28	.	TRBJ1-2	.	TGTGCCAGCAGCCCGACCCCGGGCCCCTGGGGCTACACCTTC	CASSPTPGPWGYTF
TRBV4-3	once	TRBJ1-1	.	TGCGCCAGCAGCCAAGACCCCCTTGGGAACACTGAAGCTTTCTTT	CASSQDPLGNTEAFF
TRBV2	.	TRBJ2-3	.	TGTGCCAGTTCCCTCTTGGGGGGAGGAGGAGCAGATACGCAGTATTTT	CASSLLGGGGADTQYF
TRBV28	.	TRBJ1-2	.	TGTGCCAGCAGTTCGATACGCCCCCCGGGGGGCGCCGATGGCTACACCTTC	CASSSIRPPGGADGYTF
TRBV18	.	TRBJ2-7	.	TGTGCCAGCTCACCTTCCGGGACCGTCCTCTCCTACGAGCAGTACTTC	CASSPSGTVLSYEQYF
TRBV5-5	few	TRBJ2-7	TRBD2	TGTGCCAGCAGCTCCCTCCCGGGGGGTCTCTACGAGCAGTACTTC	CASSSLPGGLYEQYF
TRBV20-1	once	TRBJ2-1	TRBD2	TGCAGTGCTAGTAGCGGGGGGTTCGAGCGCAATGAGCAGTTCTTC	CSASSGGFERNEQFF
TRBV4-1	.	TRBJ1-1	.	TGCGCCAGCAGCCAAGGGAATTGGGACACTGAAGCTTTCTTT	CASSQGNWDTEAFF
TRBV28	.	TRBJ2-3	.	TGTGCCAGTCAAAGGGCAGGGAGGCCAGATACGCAGTATTTT	CASQRAGRPDTQYF